This entry lists 24 T cell receptor beta chains sequenced from one sample in a study of blood T cell repertoires in COVID-19. Sequencing was performed with immunoSEQ multiplex PCR; in TCRdb, only in-frame clones are kept and a portion is missing. The profile covers about 310,000 clones, with roughly 87% appearing a single time and 8% to 9% taken by the ten largest. Sequenced sample: PBMCs or T cells enriched from blood (not recorded which). Every receptor here comes from a woman between 18 and 30 years old who had recovered from COVID-19.

The chain combines TRBV7-6 with TRBJ2-3; no definite D call. This CDR3 is built from 12 residues. Germline values: CDR1 SGHVS, CDR2 FNYEAQ. Trimming cost V 1 base and J 5 bases, with 4 bases left between them. CDR3 nucleotide sequence: TGTGCCAGCAGCTTAGTGCGAGATACGCAGTATTTT. This encodes CASSLVRDTQYF.

The chain has TRBV5-6 and TRBJ2-1; 13 bases line up with TRBD2. The germline V gene encodes CDR1 SGHDT and CDR2 YYEEEE. V shed 3 bases, J shed 8 bases, and the junction held 8 bases outside the gene matches. The CDR3 runs 16 residues. The CDR3 spells CASSSRTSGSRYEQFF. The CDR3 DNA is TGTGCCAGCAGCTCGCGGACTAGCGGGAGCAGGTATGAGCAGTTCTTC.

The V call is TRBV28, the J call TRBJ1-5; 7 positions agree with TRBD1. From germline, CDR1 is MDHEN and CDR2 SYDVKM. The V gene end was trimmed by 7 bases and the J gene end by 2 bases; junction bases not matched to a gene: 5. The CDR3 covers 14 residues. The CDR3 loop is CASTPGQGNQPQHF. The DNA for the CDR3 is TGTGCCAGCACCCCCGGACAGGGCAATCAGCCCCAGCATTTT.

V gene TRBV5-6 combines with J gene TRBJ2-7, with TRBD1 as a possible D gene (6 bases). V was clipped by 6 bases and J by 0 bases, with 16 bases between them. This CDR3 region has 15 residues. CDR1 and CDR2 from the germline V gene are SGHDT and YYEEEE. CDR3 sequence: CASTQNREYSYEQYF. The DNA for the CDR3 is TGTGCCAGCACCCAAAACAGGGAATACTCCTACGAGCAGTACTTC.

The CDR3: CASRFEDPRGGGSPLHF. The CDR3 region has the DNA TGTGCCAGCAGGTTTGAAGACCCGAGGGGGGGCGGTTCACCCCTCCACTTT. The rearrangement links TRBV7-9 to TRBJ1-6; possible D gene TRBD1, 6 bases. Germline CDR1 is SEHNR and CDR2 is FQNEAQ (reference sequence). The V gene lost 6 bases and the J gene lost 9 bases, with 24 bases spanning the gap. This CDR3 is 17 amino acids long.

CDR3 nucleotide sequence: TGTGCCAGCAGCGTACGACAGGGGTTGACAGATACGCAGTATTTT. This gives the protein CASSVRQGLTDTQYF. The V gene is TRBV9, the J gene TRBJ2-3, with TRBD1 matching over 8 bases. Germline assignment: CDR1 SGDLS and CDR2 YYNGEE. This CDR3 region has 15 residues. Trimming cost V 1 base and J 3 bases; bases outside gene matches: 4.

The V and J genes are TRBV7-3 and TRBJ2-3; D may be TRBD2 (6 bases). V lost 5 bases and J lost 3, with 18 bases in between. Germline V gene sequence: CDR1 SGHTA, CDR2 FQGTGA. The CDR3 is 16 residues long. In DNA form, the CDR3 reads TGTGCCAGCAGCCAGGTCCTCGGGAGTTTGACAGATACGCAGTATTTT. It is translated as CASSQVLGSLTDTQYF.

The V call is TRBV5-4, the J call TRBJ2-7, with D possibly being TRBD1 (6 bases). The CDR3 is 13 amino acids. CDR1 is SGHNT, CDR2 YYREEE, per germline (reference sequence). With 5 bases removed from V and 5 bases from J, the gap between germline ends came to 14 bases. The CDR3 loop is CASRQTGYHEQYF. The CDR3 DNA is TGTGCCAGCAGACAAACAGGGTACCACGAGCAGTACTTC.

The chain combines TRBV6-2 or TRBV6-3 with TRBJ2-1, with TRBD2 matching over 13 bases. Germline values: CDR1 MNHEY, CDR2 SVGEGT. V was pared by 6 bases and J by 7 bases, with 15 bases of the junction left unmatched. This CDR3 has 18 residues. The CDR3 DNA follows: TGTGCCAGCAGCCTACCTCCGGGACTAGCGGGATTGGGGAATGAGCAGTTCTTC. Its translation: CASSLPPGLAGLGNEQFF.

V gene TRBV7-2 combines with J gene TRBJ2-1; the match to TRBD2 covers 7 bases. Per germline, CDR1 SGHTA and CDR2 FQGNSA. After removal of 7 bases from V and 6 bases from J, the junction contained 12 bases not matched to a gene. The CDR3 covers 15 residues. CDR3 protein: CASTKDGSGPNEQFF. The CDR3 nucleotides read TGTGCCAGCACCAAGGACGGTAGCGGGCCCAATGAGCAGTTCTTC.

This chain joins TRBV7-3 and TRBJ2-3; TRBD1 agrees at 8 bases. Germline values: CDR1 SGHTA, CDR2 FQGTGA. There are 16 residues in the CDR3. With V trimmed by 5 bases and J by 1 base, 8 bases remained unmatched. Here the CDR3 reads CASSAGQGFGTDTQYF. The CDR3 coding sequence is TGTGCCAGCAGCGCAGGACAGGGTTTTGGCACAGATACGCAGTATTTT.

This clone was picked up one time. The CDR3: CASSLDRNNQPQHF. The DNA of the CDR3 is TGTGCCAGCAGCTTAGACAGGAACAATCAGCCCCAGCATTTT. The chain links TRBV7-2 to TRBJ1-5; D possibly corresponds to TRBD1 (5 bases). The CDR3 length is 14 residues. CDR1 and CDR2 (germline): SGHTA, FQGNSA. Trimming removed 1 base from V and 3 bases from J, with 7 bases in between.

The chain is built from TRBV19 and TRBJ1-2; possible D gene TRBD1, 5 bases. Germline V gives CDR1 LNHDA, CDR2 SQIVND (reference sequence). The V end lost 8 bases, the J end lost 2 bases, and 9 bases lay between the germline ends. This CDR3 spans 12 amino acids. Here the CDR3 DNA reads TGTGCCAGTTCAGGGCAAAACTATGGCTACACCTTC. This sequence encodes CASSGQNYGYTF.

The rearrangement links TRBV3-1 (or the pseudogene TRBV3-2) to TRBJ2-7; 11 bases fit TRBD1. The J segment lost 5 bases and the V segment lost 1 base, leaving 4 bases of the junction unmatched. Germline CDR1 is LGHDT and CDR2 is YNNKEL (reference sequence). CDR3 size: 15 residues. This CDR3 is CASSQAWTGGHEQYF. The CDR3 nucleotides are TGTGCCAGCAGCCAAGCCTGGACAGGGGGCCACGAGCAGTACTTC.

The chain couples TRBV5-1 to TRBJ2-5, with 7 bases identical to TRBD2. V gave up 0 bases and J gave up 2 bases; unmatched junction bases: 4. The germline gives CDR1 SGHRS, CDR2 YFSETQ. This CDR3 comprises 15 residues. CDR3 bases: TGCGCCAGCAGCTTGGGGGACGGGGGGCAAGAGACCCAGTACTTC. Its translation is CASSLGDGGQETQYF. The full variable domain, rest sourced from reference TRBV5-1 and TRBJ2-5, is KAGVTQTPRYLIKTRGQQVTLSCSPISGHRSVSWYQQTPGQGLQFLFEYFSETQRNKGNFPGRFSGRQFSNSRSEMNVSTLELGDSALYLCASSLGDGGQETQYFGPGTRLLVL.

This clone has only a few counts. The J gene is TRBJ2-1, the V gene TRBV6-5; a possible D gene is TRBD1 (5 bases). Trimming left V 4 bases short and J 0 bases short, with 10 bases between. The CDR3 length is 15 residues. Per germline, CDR1 MNHEY and CDR2 SVGAGI. The CDR3 loop is CASSSDDSSYNEQFF. The CDR3 DNA follows: TGTGCCAGCAGTTCTGACGACAGCTCCTACAATGAGCAGTTCTTC.

The rearrangement links TRBV3-1 (or the pseudogene TRBV3-2) to TRBJ1-4; a possible D gene is TRBD1 (6 bases). Germline assignment: CDR1 LGHDT and CDR2 YNNKEL (reference sequence). This CDR3 region has 14 residues. V shed 4 bases and J shed 5 bases, with 11 bases lying between them. Here the CDR3 DNA reads TGTGCCAGCAGCCCACAGGGAGGGAATGAAAAACTGTTTTTT. It is translated as CASSPQGGNEKLFF.

J is TRBJ2-7 and V is TRBV5-6, with TRBD1 identical over 8 bases. The CDR3 is 15 amino acids. Germline trimming cut 2 bases from V and 2 bases from J; bases unmatched to any gene: 6. Looked up from germline, CDR1 is SGHDT and CDR2 is YYEEEE. In DNA, the CDR3 is TGTGCCAGCAGCTTAAGTTGGGACAGGCCCTACGAGCAGTACTTC. Its translation: CASSLSWDRPYEQYF. The full variable domain, its missing parts supplied by reference TRBV5-6 and TRBJ2-7, is DAGVTQSPTHLIKTRGQQVTLRCSPKSGHDTVSWYQQALGQGPQFIFQYYEEEERQRGNFPDRFSGHQFPNYSSELNVNALLLGDSALYLCASSLSWDRPYEQYFGPGTRLTVT.

The chain links TRBV28 to TRBJ1-4, with 8 nucleotides matching TRBD1. The germline CDR1 and CDR2 sequences are MDHEN and SYDVKM. J gave up 7 bases and V 6 bases, and 10 bases lay outside the gene matches. The CDR3 is 15 residues long. In nucleotides, the CDR3 is TGTGCCAGCAGATCTCCGGGACAGGAGGGTGAAAAACTGTTTTTT. Its translation: CASRSPGQEGEKLFF.

This clone showed up just once. CDR3: CAWSRQGLYNEKLFF. The CDR3 coding sequence is TGTGCCTGGAGTCGTCAGGGGCTATACAATGAAAAACTGTTTTTT. V and J are TRBV30 and TRBJ1-4, with D tentatively TRBD1 (6 bases). CDR1 and CDR2 (germline): GTSNPN, SVGIG (reference sequence). The CDR3 consists of 15 residues. Trimming cost V 2 bases and J 5 bases, with 15 bases left between them.

The chain has TRBV6-5 and TRBJ1-5, with D possibly TRBD1 on 6 matching bases. Trimming pared 5 bases from V and 6 bases from J, leaving 14 bases between. Germline loops: CDR1 MNHEY, CDR2 SVGAGI. The CDR3 has 14 residues. The DNA of the CDR3 is TGTGCCAGCAGTACTACACGGGACACTCAGCCCCAGCATTTT. Protein sequence: CASSTTRDTQPQHF.

This clone has a single count. The chain uses TRBV18 and TRBJ1-3; no definite D call. Germline V gene sequence: CDR1 KGHSH, CDR2 LQKENI. The germline V and J ends were trimmed by 0 bases and 0 bases, with 15 bases remaining between them. The CDR3 length is 18 residues. The CDR3 DNA is TGTGCCAGCTCACCACCATCCCTGGCAGGTTCCTCTGGAAACACCATATATTTT. This gives the protein CASSPPSLAGSSGNTIYF.

The CDR3 sequence: CAISEFFRIYNSPLHF. The CDR3 DNA is TGTGCCATCAGTGAGTTCTTCAGGATTTATAATTCACCCCTCCACTTT. The chain links TRBV10-3 to TRBJ1-6; no clear D. The CDR3 length is 16 residues. The V and J ends lost 1 base and 4 bases respectively, with 11 bases between them. The germline V gene encodes CDR1 ENHRY and CDR2 SYGVKD.

The chain couples TRBV10-3 to TRBJ1-5; a weak D match, TRBD1 (5 bases). The CDR3 length is 14 residues. V gave up 6 bases and J gave up 7 bases, with 16 bases separating them. Germline CDR1 reads ENHRY; CDR2 reads SYGVKD. In nucleotides, the CDR3 is TGTGCCATCAGCGACCAAACCAGGGCCCAGCCCCAGCATTTT. Translating gives CAISDQTRAQPQHF.